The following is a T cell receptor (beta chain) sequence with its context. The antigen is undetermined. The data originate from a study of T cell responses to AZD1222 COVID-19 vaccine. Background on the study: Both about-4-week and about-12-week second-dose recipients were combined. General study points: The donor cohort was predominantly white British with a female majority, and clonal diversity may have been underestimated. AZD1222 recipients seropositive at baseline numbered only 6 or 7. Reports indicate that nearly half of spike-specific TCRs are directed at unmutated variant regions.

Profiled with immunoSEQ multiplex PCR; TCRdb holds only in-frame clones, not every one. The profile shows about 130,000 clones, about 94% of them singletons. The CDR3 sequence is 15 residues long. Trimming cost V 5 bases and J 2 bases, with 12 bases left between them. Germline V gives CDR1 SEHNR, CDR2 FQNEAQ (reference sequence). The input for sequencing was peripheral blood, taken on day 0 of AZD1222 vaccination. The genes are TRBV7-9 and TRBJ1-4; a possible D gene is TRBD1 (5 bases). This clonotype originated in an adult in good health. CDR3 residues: CASSKGPVTNEKLFF. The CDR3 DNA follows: TGTGCCAGCAGCAAGGGACCGGTGACTAATGAAAAACTGTTTTTT.